The 28 T cell receptor beta chains below were found in one sample sequenced in a study of regulatory T cells in long-lasting Graves disease. Construction of the TCR beta libraries employed iRepertoire HTBI primers in conjunction with Arm-PCR of CDR3 regions. TCRdb re-called the multiplex PCR reads with MiXCR, one entry per CDR3 protein. The sample comprises about 470,000 distinct CDR3 sequences, roughly 21% of which are singletons, and approximately 6.4% rests with the top ten. Regarding time point: persistent/refractory GD, antithyroid drugs over 5 years with positive TRAb. Making the TCR library involved RNA that had been extracted from PBMCs. Sequences were derived from peripheral blood mononuclear cells (PBMCs), sampled when the disease was refractory, from a patient treated with antithyroid drugs. The receptors shown here come from a female donor with Graves disease.

The chain uses TRBV28 and TRBJ2-3; 8 nucleotides agree with TRBD1. Germline V lookup: CDR1 MDHEN, CDR2 SYDVKM. The CDR3 covers 15 residues. The ends lost 2 bases at V and 3 bases at J; junction bases unmatched: 4. CDR3 sequence reads: CASSLGDRTTDTQYF. The CDR3 nucleotides read TGTGCCAGCAGTTTAGGGGACAGGACAACAGATACGCAGTATTTT.

This clonotype was detected ten times or more. The chain employs TRBV10-3 and TRBJ2-5; TRBD1 is a possible D gene (6 bases). Germline V gene sequence: CDR1 ENHRY, CDR2 SYGVKD. V was cut by 0 bases and J by 3 bases, with 26 bases left in between. This CDR3 contains 20 residues. CDR3 nucleotides: TGTGCCATCAGTGAGTCGACTACGACAGGCGGGCTTGGGCGGAAAGAGACCCAGTACTTC. It translates to CAISESTTTGGLGRKETQYF.

This clonotype was counted a few times. V is TRBV20-1 and J is TRBJ2-5; either TRBD1 or TRBD2 may fit D (5 bases each). The V gene's germline CDR1 is DFQATT and CDR2 SNEGSKA (reference sequence). The CDR3 loop spans 13 amino acids. V was trimmed by 2 bases and J by 3 bases, leaving 10 bases between them. CDR3 in DNA: TGCAGTGCTAGATCCGGGACGGAAGAGACCCAGTACTTC. It encodes CSARSGTEETQYF.

This clonotype was seen at least ten times. This chain connects TRBV11-3 to TRBJ2-5; D might be TRBD2 (6 bases). The CDR3 covers 15 residues. Germline assignment: CDR1 SGHNT and CDR2 YENEEA. The ends were cut back, 5 bases at V and 1 base at J, with 14 bases in the middle. CDR3 residues: CASSPTLALQETQYF. DNA of the CDR3: TGTGCCAGCAGCCCCACCCTAGCGCTCCAAGAGACCCAGTACTTC.

This chain links TRBV29-1 with TRBJ2-1; the match to TRBD1 covers 8 bases. The CDR3 is made up of 15 amino acids. Looked up from germline, CDR1 is SQVTM and CDR2 is ANQGSEA. V dropped 6 bases and J dropped 7; count of bases not matched to a gene: 14. The CDR3 sequence: CSVTRSDRGTNEQFF. For the CDR3, the DNA is TGCAGCGTCACAAGATCCGACAGGGGCACGAATGAGCAGTTCTTC.

The chain carries TRBV24-1 and TRBJ1-1; D perhaps matches TRBD1 (5 bases). V shed 9 bases and J shed 2 bases, with 9 bases lying between them. Germline V gives CDR1 KGHDR, CDR2 SFDVKD. CDR3 length: 12 residues. The CDR3 nucleotides read TGTGCCACCCGGGGCTCAAACACTGAAGCTTTCTTT. It yields the protein CATRGSNTEAFF.

This clonotype was seen a few times. This rearrangement joins TRBV5-1 to TRBJ2-5; D not certain. This CDR3 spans 13 amino acids. Germline V gives CDR1 SGHRS, CDR2 YFSETQ. Between the trimmed V and J ends, which lost 1 base and 4 bases, there was a span of 8 bases. Here the CDR3 reads CASSLFDGETQYF. CDR3 in DNA: TGCGCCAGCAGCTTGTTCGACGGAGAGACCCAGTACTTC.

This clonotype was recorded a few times. V and J are TRBV10-3 and TRBJ1-1; 9 nucleotides agree with TRBD1. Germline V lookup: CDR1 ENHRY, CDR2 SYGVKD. The CDR3 spans 16 residues. V shed 6 bases, J shed 4 bases, and the junction held 12 bases outside the gene matches. Here the CDR3 DNA reads TGTGCCATCAGACCGGGACAGGGCTTATTGGGCACTGAAGCTTTCTTT. Translation: CAIRPGQGLLGTEAFF.

The chain uses TRBV3-1 and TRBJ1-2, with TRBD1 identical over 7 bases. The germline V gene has CDR1 LGHDT and CDR2 YNNKEL (reference sequence). This CDR3 region has 12 residues. V shed 8 bases, J shed 8 bases, and the junction held 8 bases outside the gene matches. The CDR3 loop reads CASGTGVEGYTF. CDR3 DNA sequence: TGTGCCAGCGGAACAGGGGTTGAGGGCTACACCTTC.

In regard to this clonotype: One junction end disagrees with the germline gene, perhaps due to a read error. J is TRBJ2-5 and V is TRBV7-2; 7 bases map to TRBD1. The CDR3 runs to 15 residues. Germline-derived CDR1 and CDR2 are SGHTA and FQGNSA. The CDR3 DNA is TGCGCCAGCAGCCAAGAGGACAGGATAGCGGAGACCCAGTACTTC. Its translation: CASSQEDRIAETQYF.

Ten or more counts support this clonotype. The genes are TRBV24-1 and TRBJ2-7, with a possible D match to TRBD2 (6 bases). There are 14 residues in the CDR3. Looked up from germline, CDR1 is KGHDR and CDR2 is SFDVKD. V was pared by 3 bases and J by 6 bases, with 14 bases between. CDR3 sequence: CATSDKAGWGEQYF. The CDR3 coding sequence is TGTGCCACCAGTGATAAGGCGGGATGGGGCGAGCAGTACTTC.

This clonotype was found many times. V usage is TRBV12-3 or TRBV12-4 and J usage is TRBJ2-5; 11 bases agree with TRBD2. This CDR3 has 15 amino acids. J lost 5 bases, V lost 5 bases, and 7 bases had no gene match. CDR3 protein: CASSTSTSGKETQYF. DNA for the CDR3: TGTGCCAGCAGTACCTCGACTAGCGGGAAGGAGACCCAGTACTTC.

Details on this clonotype: A much larger clone lies a single base off, so this may be a read error. The CDR3 here is CASAGREVETQYF. The CDR3 DNA reads TGTGCCAGCGCTGGGCGGGAGGTTGAGACCCAGTACTTC. V usage is TRBV6-2 or TRBV6-3 and J usage is TRBJ2-5; 8 bases agree with TRBD2. Germline V lookup: CDR1 MNHEY, CDR2 SVGEGT. The length of the CDR3 is 13 residues. J lost 5 bases, V lost 8 bases, and 7 bases had no gene match.

The chain recombines TRBV5-1 with TRBJ1-1; the match to TRBD1 covers 7 bases. V lost 2 bases, J lost 0 bases, and 10 bases stayed unmatched. Germline loops: CDR1 SGHRS, CDR2 YFSETQ. The CDR3 consists of 17 residues. The CDR3 region is CASSFTQGHLMNTEAFF. CDR3 DNA sequence: TGCGCCAGCAGCTTCACACAGGGGCATTTAATGAACACTGAAGCTTTCTTT.

The chain employs TRBV5-5 and TRBJ1-3; 7 nucleotides align to TRBD1. V was clipped by 2 bases and J by 4 bases; unmatched bases: 6. Germline values: CDR1 SGHKS, CDR2 YYEKEE (reference sequence). This CDR3 contains 15 residues. The CDR3 region is CASSLTGDVGNTIYF. The CDR3 nucleotides read TGTGCCAGCAGCTTAACAGGGGATGTCGGAAACACCATATATTTT.

The rearrangement uses TRBV12-3 or TRBV12-4 and TRBJ2-6; tentatively, D is TRBD1 (6 bases). This CDR3 contains 15 residues. Trimming took off 5 bases at V and 0 bases at J, with 8 bases between the two ends. The CDR3 spells CASSDRTSGANVLTF. In DNA form, the CDR3 reads TGTGCCAGCAGTGACAGGACCTCTGGGGCCAACGTCCTGACTTTC.

In regard to this clonotype: Just one base apart from a much larger clone, this may be a read error. Because the CDR3 is missing its conserved closing phenylalanine or tryptophan, this is likely a read error. The V and J genes are TRBV6-2 or TRBV6-3 and TRBJ2-5; TRBD2 matches at 11 bases. With 5 bases clipped from V and 5 bases from J, the junction kept 10 bases outside the gene matches. The CDR3 runs to 16 residues. Germline values: CDR1 MNHEY, CDR2 SVGEGT. This chain's CDR3 is CASSESLAGGAETQYL. CDR3 bases: TGTGCCAGCAGTGAGTCGCTAGCGGGAGGTGCGGAGACCCAGTACCTC.

Ten or more counts support this clonotype. The chain links TRBV20-1 to TRBJ1-4, with a possible D match to TRBD1 (5 bases). Germline assignment: CDR1 DFQATT and CDR2 SNEGSKA (reference sequence). This CDR3 spans 13 amino acids. Deletions cut 4 bases from V and 7 bases from J, with 13 bases between. For the CDR3, the DNA is TGCAGTGCTACGTCACTTGGGGGTGAAAAACTGTTTTTT. Protein: CSATSLGGEKLFF.

Concerning this clonotype itself: A read error may be the cause here, since a much bigger clone is one base away. The CDR3 protein is CARSLRPGHGYTF. The CDR3, as DNA: TGTGCCCGCAGCTTACGGCCGGGACACGGATACACCTTC. The chain is built from TRBV7-3 and TRBJ1-2; a weak D match, TRBD1 (6 bases). CDR3 size: 13 residues. Germline loops: CDR1 SGHTA, CDR2 FQGTGA.

This clonotype was observed at least ten times. The chain has TRBV5-1 and TRBJ2-7; possible D gene TRBD2, 6 bases. V lost 3 bases and J lost 1, with 11 bases in between. The CDR3 spans 14 residues. The germline CDR1 and CDR2 sequences are SGHRS and YFSETQ. The CDR3 coding sequence is TGCGCCAGCAGCTGGCGGGACTTATCCTACGAGCAGTACTTC. It encodes CASSWRDLSYEQYF.

This clonotype was observed at least ten times. This chain joins TRBV7-9 and TRBJ2-2; 10 nucleotides line up with TRBD1. The CDR3 spans 16 residues. CDR1 is SEHNR and CDR2 is FQNEAQ in the germline V gene (reference sequence). Trimming took 5 bases from V and 4 from J; bases not matched to a gene: 7. CDR3 sequence reads: CASSIRDRGATGELFF. CDR3 bases: TGTGCCAGCAGCATCCGGGACAGGGGAGCCACCGGGGAGCTGTTTTTT.

The sample holds many counts of this clonotype. This sequence joins TRBV4-2 and TRBJ1-4, with no clear D. The ends were cut back, 0 bases at V and 8 bases at J, with 13 bases in the middle. Germline loops: CDR1 LGHNA, CDR2 YNFKEQ. The CDR3 extends over 15 amino acids. The CDR3 sequence is CASSQEETSWEKLFF. As DNA, the CDR3 is TGTGCCAGCAGCCAAGAGGAAACGAGCTGGGAAAAACTGTTTTTT.

V and J are TRBV19 and TRBJ1-1; D is unresolved. The CDR3 is 13 amino acids. Germline V gives CDR1 LNHDA, CDR2 SQIVND (reference sequence). Trimming cost V 5 bases and J 3 bases, with 10 bases left between them. DNA for the CDR3: TGTGCCAGTAGTGGAAACAGTGACACTGAAGCTTTCTTT. Its translation is CASSGNSDTEAFF.

CDR3 loop: CASSPETGSNTEAFF. CDR3 coding DNA: TGCGCCAGCAGCCCTGAAACGGGATCCAACACTGAAGCTTTCTTT. The rearrangement joins TRBV4-1 to TRBJ1-1; D unresolved. V was pared by 4 bases and J by 2 bases, with 14 bases between. CDR3 length: 15 residues. Germline V gives CDR1 MGHRA, CDR2 YSYEKL.

The CDR3 nucleotides are TGTGCCTGGACCAGGGGGCCTTACGAGCAGTACTTC. It translates to CAWTRGPYEQYF. The V and J genes are TRBV30 and TRBJ2-7; 8 bases are shared with TRBD1. The junction had 3 bases not matched to a gene; V was cut back by 4 bases and J by 4 bases. The CDR3 sequence is 12 residues long. The germline V gene encodes CDR1 GTSNPN and CDR2 SVGIG (reference sequence).

The CDR3 here is CASSLLTGGEDEQYF. The CDR3 DNA reads TGTGCCAGCAGTTTATTGACAGGGGGCGAGGACGAGCAGTACTTC. The gene calls are TRBV12-3 or TRBV12-4 and TRBJ2-7; 10 bases line up with TRBD1. This CDR3 is built from 15 residues. The ends lost 2 bases at V and 5 bases at J; junction bases unmatched: 6.

The table lists this clonotype with a few counts. The chain recombines TRBV3-1 with TRBJ1-6; no firm D call. CDR1 is LGHDT, CDR2 YNNKEL, per germline (reference sequence). V lost 1 base, J lost 14 bases, and 12 bases lay in between. The CDR3 length is 13 residues. The CDR3 coding sequence is TGTGCCAGCAGCCAAGGGACGGCCACATCCCTCCACTTT. Translation gives CASSQGTATSLHF.

At least ten counts were recorded for this clonotype. The genes are TRBV6-1 and TRBJ1-5; 9 bases agree with TRBD1. The germline V gene has CDR1 MNHNS and CDR2 SASEGT. J gave up 4 bases and V 3 bases, and 10 bases lay outside the gene matches. This CDR3 spans 17 amino acids. The CDR3 protein is CASSDTLGQGQNQPQHF. As DNA, the CDR3 is TGTGCCAGCAGTGATACGCTGGGACAGGGCCAAAATCAGCCCCAGCATTTT.